The 3 T cell receptor beta chains presented below share a single source sample, sequenced in a study of T cell clusters in autoimmune cytopenias. TRB rearrangements were amplified by touch-down multiplex PCR with mixed TRB-A/B primers. TCRdb re-analyzed the multiplex PCR reads; it lists each CDR3 protein once, without DNA. In total, the table holds roughly 5,000 distinct CDR3 sequences. TRB was amplified from 250 ng of peripheral blood genomic DNA per sample. The sequenced sample consisted of peripheral blood. These receptors originate from a human donor with an autoimmune cytopenia or autoimmune hepatitis (not recorded which).

The genes are TRBV12-3 or TRBV12-4 and TRBJ1-1; there is no DNA to check the TCRdb D call of TRBD1. The CDR3 is made up of 16 amino acids. CDR3 loop: CASSRTRGLANTEAFF.

The chain employs TRBV6-2 or TRBV6-3 and TRBJ2-5; TCRdb reports TRBD2, a call that lacks DNA to check it against. The CDR3 sequence is 16 residues long. Germline V gene sequence: CDR1 MNHEY, CDR2 SVGEGT. The CDR3 sequence: CASSTLAGDIQETQYF.

Considering frequency, this clonotype is medium-sized. The chain has TRBV15 and TRBJ1-5; the D call of TRBD1 rests on TCRdb alone, since no DNA is present to check it. CDR3 length: 16 residues. Per germline, CDR1 LNHNV and CDR2 YYDKDF (reference sequence). CDR3 residues: CATSRDWLGVNQPQHF.